The 19 T cell receptor beta chains in this list originate from one sample, sequenced in a study of cytomegalovirus exposure and HLA in healthy donors. The study ran its PCR with 60 Vbeta and 13 Jbeta primers. Data came from immunoSEQ multiplex PCR; TCRdb stores just in-frame clones and leaves some out. The sample consists of around 100,000 clones, roughly 66% of them appearing once. Material for sequencing was PBMCs. The receptors here all came from a young man in good health and CMV-seronegative.

The genes are TRBV7-9 and TRBJ1-3; D is possibly TRBD1 (6 bases). V was pared by 3 bases and J by 6 bases, with 12 bases between. The CDR3 is 14 amino acids. The germline CDR1 and CDR2 sequences are SEHNR and FQNEAQ (reference sequence). The CDR3 nucleotides read TGTGCCAGCAGCTTTCGGGGGGCTGAAAACACCATATATTTT. Translated, it gives CASSFRGAENTIYF.

This rearrangement joins TRBV7-3 to TRBJ2-2, with 7 bases fitting TRBD1. V lost 5 bases to trimming and J lost 3 bases; unmatched junction nucleotides: 6. The CDR3 consists of 15 residues. Germline values: CDR1 SGHTA, CDR2 FQGTGA. The CDR3 loop is CASSNRGGDTGELFF. DNA for the CDR3: TGTGCCAGCAGCAACAGGGGTGGCGACACCGGGGAGCTGTTTTTT.

The gene calls are TRBV7-2 and TRBJ1-5, with D maybe TRBD1 (5 bases). This CDR3 comprises 15 residues. V lost 1 base to trimming and J lost 3 bases, with 10 bases between them. CDR1 and CDR2 (germline): SGHTA, FQGNSA. CDR3 residues: CASSLGGTTNQPQHF. In DNA form, the CDR3 reads TGTGCCAGCAGCTTAGGCGGGACGACCAATCAGCCCCAGCATTTT. The full variable domain, completed using reference TRBV7-2 and TRBJ1-5, is GAGVSQSPSNKVTEKGKDVELRCDPISGHTALYWYRQSLGQGLEFLIYFQGNSAPDKSGLPSDRFSAERTGGSVSTLTIQRTQQEDSAVYLCASSLGGTTNQPQHFGDGTRLSIL.

This chain links TRBV10-3 with TRBJ2-2, with 9 bases fitting TRBD1. Trimming at V came to 9 bases and at J to 5 bases, leaving 10 bases not matched to a gene. Per the germline V gene, CDR1 is ENHRY and CDR2 is SYGVKD. This CDR3 has 15 residues. The CDR3, as DNA: TGTGCCATATTGCTTGGACAGGGGCAGACCGGGGAGCTGTTTTTT. Its protein is CAILLGQGQTGELFF.

The genes are TRBV27 and TRBJ2-7; 7 positions agree with TRBD1. The length of the CDR3 is 14 residues. J lost 6 bases, V lost 5 bases, and 10 bases had no gene match. Per the germline V gene, CDR1 is MNHEY and CDR2 is SMNVEV (reference sequence). CDR3: CASSPRQGSSEQYF. The CDR3 region has the DNA TGTGCCAGCAGTCCCCGACAGGGTAGTAGCGAGCAGTACTTC.

The CDR3 DNA follows: TGTGCCAGCAGTTTCGCGCACCGGCTAGCCCTCGGGGAGCTGTTTTTT. Translation: CASSFAHRLALGELFF. The chain has TRBV27 and TRBJ2-2, with D perhaps TRBD2 (5 bases). This CDR3 comprises 16 residues. The V gene lost 3 bases and the J gene lost 7 bases, with 18 bases spanning the gap. Per the germline V gene, CDR1 is MNHEY and CDR2 is SMNVEV (reference sequence).

The chain couples TRBV7-8 to TRBJ2-7; 8 bases match TRBD1. This CDR3 has 13 amino acids. Germline CDR1 SGHVS, CDR2 FQNEAQ. The ends lost 4 bases at V and 3 bases at J; junction bases unmatched: 2. CDR3 amino acids: CASSYDRGYEQYF. CDR3 coding DNA: TGTGCCAGCAGCTATGACAGGGGCTACGAGCAGTACTTC.

The chain employs TRBV27 and TRBJ2-2; D ambiguous. CDR1 and CDR2 from the germline V gene are MNHEY and SMNVEV (reference sequence). The CDR3 contains 12 residues. V lost 8 bases and J lost 1, with 5 bases in between. CDR3 in amino acids: CASQQNTGELFF. In nucleotides, the CDR3 is TGTGCCAGCCAACAGAACACCGGGGAGCTGTTTTTT.

On this clone: A junction end diverges from the germline sequence, so it may reflect a read error. The rearrangement joins TRBV6-1 to TRBJ1-3, with TRBD1 matching 7 bases. There are 15 residues in the CDR3. CDR1 is MNHNS and CDR2 is SASEGT in the germline V gene. The CDR3 bases are TGTGCCAGCAGTGAACACCGGGACAGAGGAAGCACCATATATTTT. Its protein is CASSEHRDRGSTIYF.

This chain links TRBV7-8 with TRBJ1-1; D is possibly TRBD1 (5 bases). Germline CDR1 SGHVS, CDR2 FQNEAQ. V was trimmed by 5 bases and J by 4 bases, leaving 14 bases between them. CDR3 length: 14 residues. CDR3 in amino acids: CASSATKGSTEAFF. The CDR3 nucleotides are TGTGCCAGCAGCGCCACCAAGGGGTCCACTGAAGCTTTCTTT.

V gene TRBV7-9 combines with J gene TRBJ1-5; D is unresolved. The CDR3 consists of 14 residues. V shed 3 bases and J shed 4 bases, with 10 bases lying between them. Germline V gives CDR1 SEHNR, CDR2 FQNEAQ (reference sequence). The CDR3 nucleotides are TGTGCCAGCAGCTTTCGGGAACAAAATCAGCCCCAGCATTTT. The encoded protein is CASSFREQNQPQHF.

The gene calls are TRBV30 and TRBJ1-1, with D unresolved. CDR3 length: 15 residues. Trimming cost V 0 bases and J 0 bases, with 11 bases left between them. Germline V CDR1 and CDR2: GTSNPN, SVGIG (reference sequence). CDR3 coding DNA: TGTGCCTGGAGTGTTGGGTTCGGGATGAACACTGAAGCTTTCTTT. Translation: CAWSVGFGMNTEAFF.

Ten or more counts support this clone. This rearrangement joins TRBV27 to TRBJ2-2, with D perhaps matching TRBD2 (5 bases). The CDR3 loop spans 14 amino acids. V was trimmed by 6 bases and J by 7 bases, leaving 15 bases between them. Germline assignment: CDR1 MNHEY and CDR2 SMNVEV (reference sequence). The CDR3 region has the DNA TGTGCCAGCAGGATGACTTTGGGGAGCGGGGAGCTGTTTTTT. Translated, it gives CASRMTLGSGELFF.

The chain combines TRBV30 with TRBJ2-1; 11 nucleotides line up with TRBD2. The length of the CDR3 is 15 residues. V shed 1 base and J 7 bases; nucleotides not matched to a gene: 6. Germline V gene data show CDR1 as GTSNPN and CDR2 as SVGIG (reference sequence). CDR3 region: CAWSGLAGRDNEQFF. Written as DNA, the CDR3 is TGTGCCTGGAGTGGACTAGCGGGGCGGGATAATGAGCAGTTCTTC.

The V call is TRBV10-3, the J call TRBJ1-3; 8 nucleotides agree with TRBD1. Unmatched junction bases numbered 9, after V lost 11 bases and J lost 6 bases. CDR1 and CDR2 (germline): ENHRY, SYGVKD. The CDR3 extends over 13 amino acids. The CDR3 nucleotides read TGTGCCGCCCAGGACAGGGCAAAAAACACCATATATTTT. This encodes CAAQDRAKNTIYF.

This clone was picked up a small number of times. J is TRBJ2-7 and V is TRBV7-3, with 10 bases fitting TRBD2. The CDR3 runs 15 residues. The junction had 5 bases not matched to a gene; V was cut back by 3 bases and J by 3 bases. CDR1 is SGHTA, CDR2 FQGTGA, per germline. CDR3 DNA: TGTGCCAGCAGCTTCTCTAGCGGGGGTGTCTACGAGCAGTACTTC. Translation: CASSFSSGGVYEQYF.

The CDR3 spells CASLGRGLSGNTIYF. In nucleotides, the CDR3 is TGTGCCAGTTTGGGTAGGGGGCTCTCTGGAAACACCATATATTTT. The V and J genes are TRBV27 and TRBJ1-3, with 7 bases fitting TRBD1. The CDR3 spans 15 residues. In germline, CDR1 is MNHEY, CDR2 SMNVEV (reference sequence). The V gene end was trimmed by 9 bases and the J gene end by 0 bases; junction bases not matched to a gene: 8.

J is TRBJ2-3 and V is TRBV5-1; 10 bases are shared with TRBD2. Looked up from germline, CDR1 is SGHRS and CDR2 is YFSETQ. V lost 2 bases and J lost 4; bases outside the gene matches: 7. CDR3 size: 16 residues. CDR3 bases: TGCGCCAGCAGCTTCACCTCTAGCGGGAGCGCAGATACGCAGTATTTT. The encoded protein is CASSFTSSGSADTQYF.

The V gene is TRBV9, the J gene TRBJ1-3; a weak D match, TRBD1 (6 bases). The CDR3 is made up of 14 amino acids. The germline V and J ends were trimmed by 1 base and 4 bases, with 9 bases remaining between them. Germline loops: CDR1 SGDLS, CDR2 YYNGEE. CDR3 sequence (DNA): TGTGCCAGCAGCGTATCCGGGACAGGAAACACCATATATTTT. It is translated as CASSVSGTGNTIYF.